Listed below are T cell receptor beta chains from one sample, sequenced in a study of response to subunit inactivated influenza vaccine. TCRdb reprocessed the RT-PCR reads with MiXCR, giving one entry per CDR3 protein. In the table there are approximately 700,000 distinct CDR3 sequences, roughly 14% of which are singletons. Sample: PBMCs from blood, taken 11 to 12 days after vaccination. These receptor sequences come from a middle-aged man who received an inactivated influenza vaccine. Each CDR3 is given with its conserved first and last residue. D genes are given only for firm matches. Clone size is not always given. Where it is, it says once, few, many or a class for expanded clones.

cdr3_aa: CASSVGQNQPQHF
cdr3_nt: TGTGCCAGCAGCGTAGGACAGAATCAGCCCCAGCATTTT
cdr3_length: 13
v_call: TRBV7-9
d_call: .
clone_size: few
j_call: TRBJ1-5

cdr3_aa: CASRRQGGYGYTF
cdr3_nt: TGTGCCAGCAGACGGCAGGGGGGCTATGGCTACACCTTC
cdr3_length: 13
v_call: TRBV28
d_call: TRBD1
clone_size: .
j_call: TRBJ1-2

cdr3_aa: CASRVPGQGYEQYF
cdr3_nt: TGTGCCAGCAGAGTACCGGGACAGGGGTACGAGCAGTACTTC
cdr3_length: 14
v_call: TRBV6-1
d_call: TRBD1
clone_size: .
j_call: TRBJ2-7

cdr3_aa: CASRLAGGYEQFF
cdr3_nt: TGCGCCAGCCGTCTAGCGGGAGGCTATGAGCAGTTCTTC
cdr3_length: 13
v_call: TRBV5-1
d_call: TRBD2
clone_size: few
j_call: TRBJ2-1

cdr3_aa: CSAPGPGRVEAFF
cdr3_nt: TGCAGTGCACCCGGACCGGGGAGAGTTGAAGCTTTCTTT
cdr3_length: 13
v_call: TRBV20-1
d_call: .
clone_size: few
j_call: TRBJ1-1

cdr3_aa: CASSLPGQGNIQYF
cdr3_nt: TGTGCCAGCTCACTTCCGGGACAGGGGAACATTCAGTACTTC
cdr3_length: 14
v_call: TRBV18
d_call: TRBD1
clone_size: .
j_call: TRBJ2-4

cdr3_aa: CASSSQREGTYNEQFF
cdr3_nt: TGTGCCAGCAGTTCTCAGCGGGAGGGGACCTACAATGAGCAGTTCTTC
cdr3_length: 16
v_call: TRBV6-2/TRBV6-3
d_call: TRBD2
clone_size: .
j_call: TRBJ2-1

cdr3_aa: CASSPLKGYLGPFF
cdr3_nt: TGTGCCAGCAGCCCGTTGAAAGGGTATCTGGGCCCTTTCTTC
cdr3_length: 14
v_call: TRBV7-9
d_call: .
clone_size: many
j_call: TRBJ2-1

cdr3_aa: CASSFLRYYEQYF
cdr3_nt: TGTGCCAGCAGCTTTCTTCGTTACTACGAGCAGTACTTC
cdr3_length: 13
v_call: TRBV7-9
d_call: .
clone_size: .
j_call: TRBJ2-7

cdr3_aa: CASRLTSDSYNEQFF
cdr3_nt: TGCGCCAGCAGACTAACTAGCGACTCCTACAATGAGCAGTTCTTC
cdr3_length: 15
v_call: TRBV5-1
d_call: TRBD2
clone_size: .
j_call: TRBJ2-1

cdr3_aa: CAISEPTRDTSSYEQYF
cdr3_nt: TGTGCCATCAGTGAGCCAACCCGGGACACTTCATCCTACGAGCAGTACTTC
cdr3_length: 17
v_call: TRBV10-3
d_call: .
clone_size: few
j_call: TRBJ2-7

cdr3_aa: CASSLDRIRAGANVLTF
cdr3_nt: TGTGCCAGCAGTTTAGACAGGATAAGGGCCGGGGCCAACGTCCTGACTTTC
cdr3_length: 17
v_call: TRBV12-3/TRBV12-4
d_call: .
clone_size: .
j_call: TRBJ2-6

cdr3_aa: CASSLVEGTSYEQYF
cdr3_nt: TGTGCCAGCAGCTTAGTCGAGGGGACCTCCTACGAGCAGTACTTC
cdr3_length: 15
v_call: TRBV7-2
d_call: .
clone_size: .
j_call: TRBJ2-7

cdr3_aa: CASSLNRDGYTF
cdr3_nt: TGTGCCAGCAGCTTGAACAGAGATGGCTACACCTTC
cdr3_length: 12
v_call: TRBV7-8
d_call: .
clone_size: .
j_call: TRBJ1-2

cdr3_aa: CASSFRSLLWDRGRGANQPQHF
cdr3_nt: TGTGCCAGCAGTTTTAGGTCCCTGCTCTGGGACAGGGGTCGAGGGGCCAATCAGCCCCAGCATTTT
cdr3_length: 22
v_call: TRBV12-3/TRBV12-4
d_call: TRBD1
clone_size: many
j_call: TRBJ1-5

cdr3_aa: CASSSISGMGETQYF
cdr3_nt: TGTGCCAGCAGCTCTATATCAGGGATGGGAGAGACCCAGTACTTC
cdr3_length: 15
v_call: TRBV7-9
d_call: .
clone_size: few
j_call: TRBJ2-5

cdr3_aa: CASDGAEGGAEKLFF
cdr3_nt: TGTGCCAGCGACGGCGCTGAGGGAGGAGCTGAAAAACTGTTTTTT
cdr3_length: 15
v_call: TRBV28
d_call: .
clone_size: .
j_call: TRBJ1-4

cdr3_aa: CASRPSETSNEQFF
cdr3_nt: TGTGCCAGCAGGCCCTCCGAGACTAGCAATGAGCAGTTCTTC
cdr3_length: 14
v_call: TRBV12-3/TRBV12-4
d_call: .
clone_size: .
j_call: TRBJ2-1

cdr3_aa: CASSLVRLGELFF
cdr3_nt: TGTGCCAGCAGCTTAGTTCGGCTGGGGGAGCTGTTTTTT
cdr3_length: 13
v_call: TRBV7-8
d_call: .
clone_size: .
j_call: TRBJ2-2